This T cell receptor (beta chain) is from a study of cytomegalovirus exposure and HLA in healthy donors (dated by TCRdb to about 2017). About the study as a whole: An earlier analysis of more than 550 of the donors reported approximately 300 Gb of sequence data and 117 million unique TCR beta sequences obtained from about 200 million T cells. An early release covering more than 500 HLA-typed donors comprised around 300 gigabases of sequencing data and 65 million to 100 million unique TCR sequences. The genetic ancestry cluster associated with self-reported Caucasian donors included 80% to 90% of the roughly 400 genotyped donors. The study was designed to test whether signatures of past pathogen exposure could be identified by cataloging public T cell receptors. The T cell repertoires of 666 subjects were profiled by immunosequencing and related to cytomegalovirus serostatus. Along with the roughly 670-subject first cohort, a separate validation cohort of over a hundred different subjects was used. To predict cytomegalovirus infection status, the study brought together high-throughput TCR immunosequencing, statistical association of individual TCRs with disease status, and machine learning. To study patterns of TCR occurrence, a later analysis re-analyzed previously published TCR beta repertoires from around 660 donors and added high-resolution HLA genotyping. The later analysis used no new phenotypic data to find candidate immune exposures, relying instead on TCR beta sequences and their occurrence across donors. To decide whether each TCR beta V gene segment behaved as functional or pseudogenic, an earlier analysis of 587 of the donors relied on high-throughput TCR beta sequencing. Donor age, sex, ethnicity and CMV serostatus were collected together with the repertoire data. A later genetic analysis took genome-wide SNP genotypes for 398 of the 666 donors and used that subset as a discovery cohort. All discovery cohort repertoires had been generated using a single sequencing platform. Both class I and class II loci were covered by HLA typing, at four-digit resolution. Typing coverage differed by locus: A, B, C, DRB1 and DQB1 were typed in about 629-640 donors, DQA1 in roughly 510, DPA1 in approximately 610, and DPB1 in roughly 470. Because of strong linkage in the cohort, roughly five DR-DQ haplotypes were treated as single units for association and clustering. Among roughly 370 genotyped donors of the cohort, an average of roughly 240,000 unique TCR beta nucleotide sequences were sequenced per donor, around a sixth of them non-productive.

The protocol used for the library was the immunoSEQ multiplex PCR assay. A mixture of 60 forward primers for TCR Vbeta segments and 13 reverse primers for TCR Jbeta segments was used in the multiplex PCR. The CDR3 region of rearranged TCR beta genes was amplified from genomic DNA by a multiplex PCR assay. Amplified TCR beta libraries were sequenced as 87-base-pair reads on the Illumina HiSeq System. As for the original processing: Across the roughly 670 repertoires, a later analysis counted tens of millions of unique TCR beta chains, roughly 11 million of which were shared by at least two donors. A nearest-neighbor algorithm error-corrected the raw reads and collapsed the reads into unique sequences, merging closely related sequences to remove PCR and sequencing errors. To assign V, D and J gene segments, CDR3 sequences were aligned to IMGT reference sequences. For a sequence to be retained, a match of at least six nucleotides was required to both a V gene segment and a J gene segment. A rearrangement was called productive if the CDR3 had no stop codons and remained in frame with V and J, and every other rearrangement was called non-productive. Following IMGT convention, CDR3 was defined as the stretch from the second conserved V-encoded cysteine to the conserved J-encoded phenylalanine. In an earlier analysis of 500 to 650 of the donors, sequences lacking an unambiguous match to a single V gene segment were excluded. An earlier analysis of about 590 of the donors classified V segments as functional when productive rearrangements were above 56.7% and as segregating when the standard deviation between donors was above 5%. A statistical classification framework was built for diagnosing cytomegalovirus status from the catalog of TCR beta chain sequences. V and J gene assignment, in a later analysis, came from comparing TCR nucleotide sequences with IMGT/GENE-DB human TR gene sequences. The TCRdist pipeline was used in a later analysis to assign CDR3 sequences and most-parsimonious VDJ recombination scenarios. In a later analysis, every TCR beta chain was defined by the combination of its CDR3 amino acid sequence and its V-gene family, and reads without a unique V-gene family were dropped. In a later analysis, 500 to 650 highly shared, low-generation-probability nucleotide sequences were removed to address suspected cross-contamination and a sequencing artifact. In a later analysis, a clonal expansion index for each public chain was calculated from normalized within-repertoire ranks of inferred template counts. Generation probabilities in a later analysis came from a VDJ recombination model fitted to out-of-frame rearrangements, and those results were checked against IGoR. Hypergeometric tests were used in a later analysis to score TCR-TCR, TCR-HLA and TCR-CMV co-occurrence, with a repertoire-size bias correction applied to the TCR pairs. To estimate false discovery rates, a later analysis permuted the HLA or CMV assignments 20 times. In a later analysis, co-occurring TCRs were grouped using DBSCAN, with TCRdist sequence similarity added in when clustering inside HLA-allele-positive subsets. Repertoires with fewer than 30,000 or more than 120,000 public chains, plus five repertoires with anomalous nucleotide sharing, were excluded from co-occurrence clustering. TCRdb provides this immuneACCESS table in a form limited to in-frame rearrangements. Some clones are lacking; in checked studies, under half of them reflect an unresolved V gene, and why the rest are absent is not known. That table gives V, J and clone size, and the DNA gave D and trimming. This sample lists roughly 200,000 clones; around 75% were detected once. The top ten constitute around 3% of the sample.

The CDR3 goes from the cysteine to the phenylalanine over 13 residues. This entry keeps only the CDR3 DNA: 39 bases, framed from base 1. CDR1 is given as WNHNN and CDR2 as SYGVQD, both from the germline V gene (reference sequence). At the junction V is shortened by 5 bases and J by 8 bases, with 13 bases in between. General findings and caveats noted by the study authors: Some IMGT-functional V segments, including TRBV6-2 and TRBV6-3, could not be distinguished by the 87-base-pair reads and were therefore excluded. Linkage disequilibrium might explain the correlated functional status among segregating V segments, but an unknown experimental factor could not be excluded. A further reported finding was that TCR beta sequences accurately predicted the HLA-A and HLA-B alleles for most subjects in the first cohort. Because counts were too low, about 15 rarely observed V segments, including chromosome 9 orphons, were left out of the earlier analysis of a few hundred of the donors. In both the original and validation cohorts, the classifier was reported to diagnose cytomegalovirus status with high specificity and sensitivity. According to the authors, the approach could potentially be generalized to other disease states and immunological phenotypes. Roughly uniform sequencing depth across donors was assumed in presence/absence analyses, although this assumption may not hold. In the study, some 160 TCR beta chains were listed as associated with cytomegalovirus. In a later analysis, several top co-occurrence clusters were reported to appear linked to parvovirus B19, influenza, CMV and Epstein-Barr virus. At a false discovery rate of 0.05, a later analysis linked approximately 18,000 TCR beta sequences to specific HLA alleles. A later genetic analysis associated a missense DCLRE1C variant with V-gene and J-gene trimming of TCR beta chains, and an independent cohort replicated the association. A later analysis found that most CMV-associated TCR beta chains appeared HLA-restricted, with HLA associations seemingly driven largely by CMV exposure. In a later analysis, TCR association rates were found to vary across HLA loci, with the most associated TCRs seen for DRB1 alleles and the fewest for HLA-C alleles. Compared with the 666-donor mean, donors in an Asian-associated ancestry cluster had fewer N-insertions in productive TCRs, according to a later genetic analysis. Assigning TCR associations to individual alleles was difficult when HLA alleles, especially DR and DQ, strongly co-occurred. In vitro tests confirmed that a few of the cytomegalovirus-associated TCR beta chains recognize cytomegalovirus antigens. In this cohort, only TCR beta chains were sequenced, and detectable features were limited by the absence of alpha or paired-chain data. A cluster of highly shared sequence variants was judged likely to be a technical artifact of the sequencing pipeline. For the cohort, immune exposure information was limited to CMV serostatus. In an earlier analysis of 587 of the donors, most TCR beta V segments were observed in productive rearrangements about 87% or about 30% of the time, broadly matching IMGT annotations. Most TCR sequences were seen in very few donors, while some public TCRs were found in many individuals. Because HLA typing was unavailable for some donors at each locus, only the typed subset was used in association tests. Compared with equally common non-associated chains, HLA-associated TCR beta chains in a later analysis were more clonally expanded and had lower generation probabilities.

This clone occurred a few times. Its antigen has not been determined. Base qualities are not recorded, but no much larger clone differs from it by a single base. The cohort consisted of hundreds of healthy bone marrow donors. At the time of sampling, all cohort members were nominally healthy, though unrecorded immune exposures were likely present. The donor tested CMV seronegative, placing the donor among the 350 to 400 seronegative members of the cohort. A peripheral blood sample was provided by each donor, and peripheral blood mononuclear cells were used for TCR beta sequencing. Genomic DNA was extracted from the blood cell samples with the Qiagen DNeasy Blood Extraction Kit.

The sequence links TRBV10-1 to TRBJ2-1, with the D gene uncertain. The material sequenced was PBMCs. The receptor comes from a male donor in good health and CMV-seronegative. CDR3 sequence: CASSSQAWDEQFF. The DNA sequence is as follows: TGCGCCAGCAGTTCCCAGGCGTGGGATGAGCAGTTCTTC.